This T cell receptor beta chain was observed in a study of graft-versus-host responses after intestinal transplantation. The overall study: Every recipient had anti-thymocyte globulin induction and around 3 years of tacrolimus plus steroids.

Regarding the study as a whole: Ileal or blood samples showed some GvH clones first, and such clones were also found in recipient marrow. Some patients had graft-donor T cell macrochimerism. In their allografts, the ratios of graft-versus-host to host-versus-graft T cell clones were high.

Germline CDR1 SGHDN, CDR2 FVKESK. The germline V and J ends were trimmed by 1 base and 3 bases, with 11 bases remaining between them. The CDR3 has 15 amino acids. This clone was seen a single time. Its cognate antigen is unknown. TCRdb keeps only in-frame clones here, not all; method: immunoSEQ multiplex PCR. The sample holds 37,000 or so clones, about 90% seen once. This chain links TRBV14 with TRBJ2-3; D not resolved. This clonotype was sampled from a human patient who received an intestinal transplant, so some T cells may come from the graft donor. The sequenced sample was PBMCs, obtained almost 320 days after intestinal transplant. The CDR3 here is CASSQARELTDTQYF. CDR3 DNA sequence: TGTGCCAGCAGCCAAGCTAGAGAACTGACAGATACGCAGTATTTT.